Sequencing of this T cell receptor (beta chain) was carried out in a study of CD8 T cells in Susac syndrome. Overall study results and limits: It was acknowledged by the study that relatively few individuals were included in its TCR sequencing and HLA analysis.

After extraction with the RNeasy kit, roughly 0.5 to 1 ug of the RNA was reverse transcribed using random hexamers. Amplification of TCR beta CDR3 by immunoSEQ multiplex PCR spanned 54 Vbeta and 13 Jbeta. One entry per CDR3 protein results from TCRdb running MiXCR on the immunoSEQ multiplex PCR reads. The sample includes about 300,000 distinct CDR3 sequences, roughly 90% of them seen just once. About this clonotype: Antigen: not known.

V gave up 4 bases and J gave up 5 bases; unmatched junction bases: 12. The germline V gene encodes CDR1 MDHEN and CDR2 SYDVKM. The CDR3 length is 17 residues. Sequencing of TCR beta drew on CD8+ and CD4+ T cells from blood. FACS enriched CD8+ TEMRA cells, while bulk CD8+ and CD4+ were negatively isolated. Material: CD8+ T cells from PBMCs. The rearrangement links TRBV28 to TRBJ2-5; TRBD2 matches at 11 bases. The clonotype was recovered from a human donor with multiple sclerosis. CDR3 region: CASSSQPILAGVETQYF. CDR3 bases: TGTGCCAGCAGTTCCCAACCGATACTAGCGGGGGTGGAGACCCAGTACTTC.